This T cell receptor beta chain comes out of a study of Ad26.COV2.S vaccination and SARS-CoV-2 variants. Study information: In the study, Ad26.COV2.S was injected intramuscularly once, or twice 56 days apart.

The repertoire was sequenced with immunoSEQ multiplex PCR; TCRdb's copy has only in-frame clones and lacks some. Altogether fewer than 900,000 clones are present, about 90% being singletons, with the ten largest covering around 1.5%. Germline-derived CDR1 and CDR2 are ENHRY and SYGVKD. The junction had 8 bases not matched to a gene; V was cut back by 6 bases and J by 5 bases. The CDR3 sequence is 14 residues long. Whole-study results and caveats: Among vaccine recipients, spike-specific TCR breadth exceeded that of placebo recipients.

About this clone: Its target is not known.

Noted treatment: some 20 received Ad26.COV2.S at low or high dose, single or two shots; 5 received placebo; per-sample allocation not given. Vaccine and placebo recipients were sampled on day 63 after the first injection. The chain joins TRBV10-3 to TRBJ1-2; 8 bases are a match to TRBD1. The source is a person between 18 and 60 years old who received the Ad26.COV2.S COVID-19 vaccine or a placebo. This specimen consisted of peripheral blood, obtained in a trial of Ad26.COV2.S vaccine versus placebo. CDR3 in DNA: TGTGCCATCAGCGTCGACAGGGGAGGATATGGCTACACCTTC. It translates to CAISVDRGGYGYTF.